This T cell receptor beta chain was profiled in a study of blood T cell repertoires in COVID-19. As for the study in general: The United States, Italy and Spain were the sources of the acute and convalescent COVID-19 samples. PBMCs, B-cell-depleted T cells, or T cells provided the cDNA or gDNA that made up the material.

The sample holds a few counts of this clone. Per the authors' pipeline: Researchers report that nucleated cell counts were estimated from reference gene primer amplification. Assay used: immunoSEQ multiplex PCR; TCRdb lists only in-frame clones, some missing. V, J and clone size were drawn from that table, and D and trimming were deduced from the DNA. The data contain some 200,000 clones, 83% of them singletons. Enrolment of Seattle patients took place during active infection, and they were followed longitudinally. The CDR3 is made up of 14 amino acids. The germline V gene encodes CDR1 MNHEY and CDR2 SVGAGI. V dropped 4 bases and J dropped 10 bases, with 14 bases sitting between them.

Sequencing was carried out using peripheral blood. The clonotype originates from a woman aged 30 to 39 with COVID-19, enrolled during active disease. The chain links TRBV6-5 to TRBJ1-6; the D gene is possibly TRBD1 (5 bases). The CDR3 region is CASSWRDLRSPLHF. CDR3 nucleotide sequence: TGTGCCAGCAGTTGGCGGGACCTCCGGTCACCCCTCCACTTT.